This T cell receptor (beta chain) was profiled in a study of blood T cell repertoires in COVID-19. TCRdb keeps only in-frame clones here, not all; method: immunoSEQ multiplex PCR. Counted here are around 310,000 clones, 89% occurring once; the ten biggest clones make up over 8%. This CDR3 comprises 12 residues. The germline V gene has CDR1 MNHNS and CDR2 SASEGT. Trimming removed 3 bases at V and 4 bases at J, with 6 bases between. Source material: PBMCs or T cells enriched from blood (not recorded which). This TCR was recovered from a middle-aged woman who had recovered from COVID-19. This chain joins TRBV6-1 and TRBJ1-2; perhaps TRBD1 as D (6 bases). The CDR3 here is CASSDRGYGYTF. The CDR3 DNA reads TGTGCCAGCAGTGACAGGGGCTATGGCTACACCTTC.